The 30 T cell receptor beta chains below were found in one sample sequenced in a study of T cells in Graves' hyperthyroidism and ophthalmopathy. Using RNA transcripts as the source, TCR beta CDR3 regions were amplified. In the first-round RT-PCR of the TCR CDR3, the HTBI primer set was used. Each CDR3 protein is one row after TCRdb ran MiXCR on the multiplex PCR reads. This repertoire shows about 590,000 distinct CDR3 sequences, 15% to 19% found once; its top ten account for 7.3%. Sample: blood. Receptor source: a woman aged 25 to 39 with Graves' hyperthyroidism.

V is TRBV24-1 and J is TRBJ2-1, with no clear D. V lost 3 bases, J lost 12 bases, and 11 bases lay in between. Germline V CDR1 and CDR2: KGHDR, SFDVKD. CDR3 length equals 12 residues. CDR3 in DNA: TGTGCCACCAGTGATCCCGTGGTGGGGCAGTTCTTC. Its translation: CATSDPVVGQFF.

This clonotype has ten or more counts. This sequence joins TRBV5-5 and TRBJ2-1; D may be TRBD2 (5 bases). CDR1 is SGHKS and CDR2 is YYEKEE in the germline V gene (reference sequence). CDR3 length equals 11 residues. Trimming left V 6 bases short and J 8 bases short, with 9 bases between. The CDR3 protein is CASIRTDEQFF. The CDR3 DNA reads as TGTGCCAGCATAAGGACTGATGAGCAGTTCTTC. Together with reference TRBV5-5 and TRBJ2-1, the CDR3 gives the full variable domain: DAGVTQSPTHLIKTRGQQVTLRCSPISGHKSVSWYQQVLGQGPQFIFQYYEKEERGRGNFPDRFSARQFPNYSSELNVNALLLGDSALYLCASIRTDEQFFGPGTRLTVL.

This clonotype has more than one count but fewer than ten. The chain employs TRBV5-5 and TRBJ2-5; 8 nucleotides match TRBD2. CDR3 length equals 16 residues. CDR1 is SGHKS, CDR2 YYEKEE, per germline (reference sequence). The junction had 10 bases not matched to a gene; V was cut back by 4 bases and J by 2 bases. The CDR3 region is CASSDTSGVVQETQYF. CDR3 nucleotides: TGTGCCAGCAGCGATACTAGCGGAGTTGTTCAAGAGACCCAGTACTTC.

This clonotype was counted between two and nine times. The chain combines TRBV6-2 or TRBV6-3 with TRBJ2-2; TRBD2 might be the D (6 bases). This CDR3 comprises 17 residues. Trimming removed 6 bases at V and 8 bases at J, with 25 bases between. CDR1 and CDR2 (germline): MNHEY, SVGEGT. The chain's CDR3 is CASRLGARGGQAGELFF. CDR3 DNA: TGTGCCAGCAGACTAGGAGCCCGGGGAGGCCAGGCGGGGGAGCTGTTTTTT.

The sample holds a few counts of this clonotype. The V and J genes are TRBV27 and TRBJ1-2; 7 nucleotides match TRBD1. In germline, CDR1 is MNHEY, CDR2 SMNVEV (reference sequence). V trimming: 8 bases; J trimming: 1 base; junction bases outside the gene matches: 7. The CDR3 length is 14 residues. The CDR3 nucleotides are TGTGCCAGCGGAAGACAGGGAAGTAACTATGGCTACACCTTC. Protein product: CASGRQGSNYGYTF.

Only a few counts were recorded for this clonotype. The genes are TRBV2 and TRBJ1-4; D remains ambiguous. The V end lost 6 bases, the J end lost 3 bases, and 5 bases lay between the germline ends. Per germline, CDR1 SNHLY and CDR2 FYNNEI. The CDR3 contains 12 residues. CDR3 sequence reads: CASSGSNEKLFF. DNA of the CDR3: TGTGCCAGCAGCGGCTCTAATGAAAAACTGTTTTTT. Complete variable domain (other parts from reference TRBV2 and TRBJ1-4): EPEVTQTPSHQVTQMGQEVILRCVPISNHLYFYWYRQILGQKVEFLVSFYNNEISEKSEIFDDQFSVERPDGSNFTLKIRSTKLEDSAMYFCASSGSNEKLFFGSGTQLSVL.

J is TRBJ2-1 and V is TRBV7-9; no clear D. The CDR3 is made up of 12 amino acids. Trimming removed 0 bases at V and 8 bases at J, with 5 bases between. From germline, CDR1 is SEHNR and CDR2 FQNEAQ (reference sequence). CDR3 amino acids: CASSLARDEQFF. The CDR3 DNA is TGTGCCAGCAGCTTAGCTAGGGATGAGCAGTTCTTC.

In this sample, this clonotype turned up many times. CDR3 amino acids: CASSELAGTYNEQFF. Here the CDR3 DNA reads TGCGCCAGCAGCGAACTAGCGGGTACCTACAATGAGCAGTTCTTC. The V call is TRBV5-1, the J call TRBJ2-1, with 9 bases that match TRBD2. CDR1 and CDR2 (germline): SGHRS, YFSETQ. After removal of 4 bases from V and 2 bases from J, the junction contained 4 bases not matched to a gene. The length of the CDR3 is 15 residues.

This clonotype was observed at least ten times. The chain has TRBV7-2 and TRBJ2-3; 12 nucleotides match TRBD2. This CDR3 has 16 residues. The ends lost 4 bases at V and 3 bases at J; junction bases unmatched: 5. CDR1 and CDR2 (germline): SGHTA, FQGNSA. The CDR3 spells CASSWILAGGTDTQYF. For the CDR3, the DNA is TGTGCCAGCAGCTGGATCCTAGCGGGAGGGACAGATACGCAGTATTTT.

This clonotype appeared many times. J is TRBJ1-5 and V is TRBV20-1, with a possible D match to TRBD1 (5 bases). V lost 4 bases to trimming and J lost 7 bases, with 14 bases between them. Germline V gene lookup returns CDR1 DFQATT and CDR2 SNEGSKA (reference sequence). The CDR3 loop spans 13 amino acids. The CDR3 is CSAIQQARQPQHF. In DNA form, the CDR3 reads TGCAGTGCTATTCAACAGGCACGGCAGCCCCAGCATTTT.

This CDR3 is CASSQEGSGAAYNEQFF. CDR3 in DNA: TGCGCCAGCAGCCAAGAAGGGAGCGGGGCGGCCTACAATGAGCAGTTCTTC. V and J are TRBV4-1 and TRBJ2-1; 7 bases map to TRBD2. Germline values: CDR1 MGHRA, CDR2 YSYEKL. The CDR3 consists of 17 residues. V lost 0 bases to trimming and J lost 2 bases; unmatched junction nucleotides: 7.

The sample holds a few counts of this clonotype. The chain employs TRBV6-1 and TRBJ2-5; D is perhaps TRBD1 (5 bases). Germline V CDR1 and CDR2: MNHNS, SASEGT. CDR3 length: 14 amino acids. V lost 7 bases, J lost 5 bases, and 17 bases lay in between. The CDR3 sequence is CASILGPGRETQYF. CDR3 DNA sequence: TGTGCCAGCATCCTGGGCCCAGGGCGGGAGACCCAGTACTTC.

This clonotype was observed many times. The rearrangement links TRBV7-3 to TRBJ2-3, with D possibly matching TRBD1 (6 bases). Germline-derived CDR1 and CDR2 are SGHTA and FQGTGA. The CDR3 runs 15 residues. V gave up 4 bases and J gave up 0 bases, with 11 bases separating them. Here the CDR3 reads CASSSGHASTDTQYF. DNA for the CDR3: TGTGCCAGCAGCTCGGGACATGCTAGCACAGATACGCAGTATTTT.

This clonotype was counted many times. The chain couples TRBV12-3 or TRBV12-4 to TRBJ2-5; tentative D call: TRBD2 (5 bases). Trimming took off 5 bases at V and 0 bases at J, with 19 bases between the two ends. The CDR3 loop spans 17 amino acids. CDR3 nucleotides: TGTGCCAGCAGTGTTTTAGGCGGGCGACGTAACCAAGAGACCCAGTACTTC. Translating it yields CASSVLGGRRNQETQYF.

This CDR3 is CSSPQNTEAFF. In DNA form, the CDR3 reads TGCAGTTCCCCCCAGAACACTGAAGCTTTCTTT. V gene TRBV20-1 combines with J gene TRBJ1-1; D is undetermined. V was pared by 8 bases and J by 1 base, with 8 bases between. The CDR3 is 11 amino acids. The V gene's germline CDR1 is DFQATT and CDR2 SNEGSKA (reference sequence).

There are many counts of this clonotype. V usage is TRBV11-2 and J usage is TRBJ1-5; D ambiguous. Trimming left V 2 bases short and J 4 bases short, with 6 bases between. CDR1 and CDR2 from the germline V gene are SGHAT and FQNNGV. This CDR3 is built from 13 residues. CDR3 protein: CASSLTQNQPQHF. The CDR3 nucleotides are TGTGCCAGCAGCTTAACACAAAATCAGCCCCAGCATTTT.

This clonotype was seen repeatedly, ten times or more. The V and J genes are TRBV3-1 and TRBJ2-7; perhaps TRBD2 as D (6 bases). Trimming shortened V by 4 bases and J by 2 bases, and 9 bases separated the two germline ends. Germline lookup yields CDR1 LGHDT and CDR2 YNNKEL (reference sequence). The CDR3 runs 13 residues. The CDR3, as DNA: TGTGCCAGCAGCCGGGACTTAACCTACGAGCAGTACTTC. It encodes CASSRDLTYEQYF.

This clonotype was counted many times. The chain links TRBV7-9 to TRBJ2-7, with 7 bases lining up with TRBD1. Germline values: CDR1 SEHNR, CDR2 FQNEAQ (reference sequence). The trim removed 6 bases at V and 1 base at J, leaving 12 bases unmatched. The CDR3 is 16 amino acids. CDR3 in amino acids: CASSDRQGESSYEQYF. The CDR3 coding sequence is TGTGCCAGCAGTGACCGACAGGGAGAAAGTTCCTACGAGCAGTACTTC. The full variable domain, with the rest looked up from reference TRBV7-9 and TRBJ2-7, is DTGVSQNPRHKITKRGQNVTFRCDPISEHNRLYWYRQTLGQGPEFLTYFQNEAQLEKSRLLSDRFSAERPKGSFSTLEIQRTEQGDSAMYLCASSDRQGESSYEQYFGPGTRLTVT.

The sample holds many counts of this clonotype. This chain links TRBV2 with TRBJ2-5, with D perhaps TRBD2 (6 bases). Germline CDR1 SNHLY, CDR2 FYNNEI. Trimming took off 8 bases at V and 5 bases at J, with 6 bases between the two ends. The CDR3 has 10 amino acids. CDR3 coding DNA: TGTGCCAGCGGGGGGGAGACCCAGTACTTC. Translation: CASGGETQYF.

The chain links TRBV15 to TRBJ2-7; the D gene could be TRBD1 or TRBD2 (5 bases each). Trimming left V 11 bases short and J 3 bases short, with 14 bases between. Germline loops: CDR1 LNHNV, CDR2 YYDKDF (reference sequence). This CDR3 has 12 residues. CDR3 nucleotides: TGTGCCCCGCCGGGACGCATCTACGAGCAGTACTTC. Protein sequence: CAPPGRIYEQYF.

This clonotype showed up just a few times. The chain couples TRBV6-2 or TRBV6-3 to TRBJ2-3; weak D call: TRBD1 (6 bases). Trimming cost V 2 bases and J 1 base, with 13 bases left between them. The CDR3 runs 16 residues. Per the germline V gene, CDR1 is MNHEY and CDR2 is SVGEGT. The CDR3 spells CASSYTTGHGTDTQYF. CDR3 sequence (DNA): TGTGCCAGCAGTTACACCACGGGACATGGCACAGATACGCAGTATTTT.

This clonotype was seen repeatedly, ten times or more. V and J are TRBV4-1 and TRBJ2-2; D is ambiguous. CDR1 is MGHRA, CDR2 YSYEKL, per germline. CDR3 length: 11 amino acids. Trimming removed 3 bases from V and 7 bases from J, with 3 bases in between. CDR3 loop: CASSHDGELFF. The CDR3 nucleotides are TGCGCCAGCAGCCACGACGGGGAGCTGTTTTTT.

This clonotype was observed a handful of times. V and J are TRBV11-1 and TRBJ2-1; unclear D gene. From germline, CDR1 is SGHAT and CDR2 FQDESV (reference sequence). The CDR3 is 12 amino acids. Trimming shortened V by 6 bases and J by 9 bases, and 12 bases separated the two germline ends. CDR3 in DNA: TGTGCCAGCAGTCCGACCACGGGTGAGCAGTTCTTC. Its translation is CASSPTTGEQFF.

For this clonotype: This may come from a read error, since a much larger clone is one base off. The chain employs TRBV20-1 and TRBJ2-1, with 9 positions matching TRBD2. Germline V gene data show CDR1 as DFQATT and CDR2 as SNEGSKA (reference sequence). CDR3 length equals 17 residues. The CDR3 here is CGARSVGGRDYYNEQFF. The CDR3 DNA is TGCGGTGCTAGATCCGTCGGCGGGAGGGATTACTACAATGAGCAGTTCTTC.

Ten or more counts support this clonotype. V gene TRBV19 combines with J gene TRBJ1-1; D remains unclear. Between the trimmed V and J ends, which lost 6 bases and 1 base, there was a span of 12 bases. This CDR3 is built from 14 residues. Germline-derived CDR1 and CDR2 are LNHDA and SQIVND (reference sequence). The CDR3 bases are TGTGCCAGTAGAGGGTTGGGCTCGAACACTGAAGCTTTCTTT. Protein sequence: CASRGLGSNTEAFF.

As to this clonotype: The junction does not match germline at one end; this may be a read error. This chain uses TRBV20-1 with TRBJ2-6, with 7 bases matching TRBD2. The length of the CDR3 is 17 residues. Germline V gene lookup returns CDR1 DFQATT and CDR2 SNEGSKA (reference sequence). CDR3 DNA sequence: TGTGCAGGGACGAGGCTAGCGGCTTTCTCTGGGGCCAACGTCCTGACTTTC. It specifies CAGTRLAAFSGANVLTF.

The rearrangement joins TRBV27 to TRBJ2-2; unclear D gene. This CDR3 has 15 residues. The V gene's germline CDR1 is MNHEY and CDR2 SMNVEV (reference sequence). V gave up 5 bases and J gave up 2 bases, with 12 bases separating them. CDR3 DNA: TGTGCCAGCAGTCCAAACAAATACAACACCGGGGAGCTGTTTTTT. Translated: CASSPNKYNTGELFF.

In this sample, this clonotype turned up many times. This chain connects TRBV28 to TRBJ2-3, with D perhaps TRBD2 (6 bases). Germline V gives CDR1 MDHEN, CDR2 SYDVKM. CDR3 size: 13 residues. Trimming shortened V by 6 bases and J by 1 base, and 8 bases separated the two germline ends. As DNA, the CDR3 is TGTGCCAGCAGCTGGGGGGGCACAGATACGCAGTATTTT. Residues: CASSWGGTDTQYF.

This clonotype occurred many times. The chain has TRBV5-1 and TRBJ1-1; D gene unclear. The CDR3 is 12 amino acids. The V end was cut by 0 bases, the J end by 4 bases, with 4 bases between. Per germline, CDR1 SGHRS and CDR2 YFSETQ. DNA for the CDR3: TGCGCCAGCAGCTTGGTTCCCACTGAAGCTTTCTTT. Translating it yields CASSLVPTEAFF.

The chain is built from TRBV20-1 and TRBJ2-5; 9 positions agree with TRBD2. The CDR3 is made up of 19 amino acids. CDR1 is DFQATT and CDR2 is SNEGSKA in the germline V gene (reference sequence). V was pared by 6 bases and J by 2 bases, with 22 bases of the junction left unmatched. CDR3 nucleotide sequence: TGCAGTGCCCGCGGATTGGCGGGGGGGGTGGCGGGAGTTCAAGAGACCCAGTACTTC. Protein: CSARGLAGGVAGVQETQYF.